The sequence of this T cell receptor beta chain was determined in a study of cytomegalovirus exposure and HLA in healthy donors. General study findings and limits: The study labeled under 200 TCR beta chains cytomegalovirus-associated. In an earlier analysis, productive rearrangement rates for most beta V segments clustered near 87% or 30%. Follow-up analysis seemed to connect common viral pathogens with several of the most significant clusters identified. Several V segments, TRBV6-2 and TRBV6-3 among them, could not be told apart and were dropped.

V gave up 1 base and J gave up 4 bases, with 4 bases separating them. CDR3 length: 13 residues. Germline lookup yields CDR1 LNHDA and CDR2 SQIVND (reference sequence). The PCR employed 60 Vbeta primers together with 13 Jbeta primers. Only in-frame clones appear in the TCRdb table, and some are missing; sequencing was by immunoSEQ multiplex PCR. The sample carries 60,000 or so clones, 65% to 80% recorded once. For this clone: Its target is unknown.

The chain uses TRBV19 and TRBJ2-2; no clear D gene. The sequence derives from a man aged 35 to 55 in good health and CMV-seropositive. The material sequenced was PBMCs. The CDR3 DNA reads TGTGCCAGTAGTATAGCATCCACCGGGGAGCTGTTTTTT. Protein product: CASSIASTGELFF.